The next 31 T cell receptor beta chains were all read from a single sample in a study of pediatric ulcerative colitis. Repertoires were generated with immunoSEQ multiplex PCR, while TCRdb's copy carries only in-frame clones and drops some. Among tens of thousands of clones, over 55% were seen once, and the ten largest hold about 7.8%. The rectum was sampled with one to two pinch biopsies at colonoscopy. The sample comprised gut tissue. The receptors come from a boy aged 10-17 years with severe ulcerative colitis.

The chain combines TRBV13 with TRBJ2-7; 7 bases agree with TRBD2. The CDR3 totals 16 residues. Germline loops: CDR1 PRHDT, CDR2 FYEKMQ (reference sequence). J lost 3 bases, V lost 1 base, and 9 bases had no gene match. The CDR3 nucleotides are TGTGCCAGCAGCTTAGCGAGGACTAGATCTAACTACGAGCAGTACTTC. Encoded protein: CASSLARTRSNYEQYF.

This CDR3 reads CASSPRGANEQYF. CDR3 nucleotides: TGTGCCAGCAGCCCCCGGGGGGCAAACGAGCAGTACTTC. V is TRBV5-6 and J is TRBJ2-7; D is possibly TRBD2 (7 bases). Germline lookup yields CDR1 SGHDT and CDR2 YYEEEE. This CDR3 region has 13 residues. The V end was cut by 4 bases, the J end by 5 bases, with 13 bases between.

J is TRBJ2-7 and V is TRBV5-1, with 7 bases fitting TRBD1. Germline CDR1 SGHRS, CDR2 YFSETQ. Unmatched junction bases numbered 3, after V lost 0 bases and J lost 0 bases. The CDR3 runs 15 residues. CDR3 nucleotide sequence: TGCGCCAGCAGCTTGGGGGGACAGTCCTCCTACGAGCAGTACTTC. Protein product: CASSLGGQSSYEQYF.

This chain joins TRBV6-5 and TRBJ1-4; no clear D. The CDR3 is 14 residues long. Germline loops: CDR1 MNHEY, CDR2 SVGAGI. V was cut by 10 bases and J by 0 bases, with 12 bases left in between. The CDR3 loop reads CATRVLPTNEKLFF. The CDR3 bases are TGTGCCACCCGCGTCCTTCCAACTAATGAAAAACTGTTTTTT.

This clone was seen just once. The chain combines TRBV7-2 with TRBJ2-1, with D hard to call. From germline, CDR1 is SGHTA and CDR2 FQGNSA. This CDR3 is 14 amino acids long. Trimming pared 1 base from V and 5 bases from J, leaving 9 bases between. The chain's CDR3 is CASSLEALNNEQFF. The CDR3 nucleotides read TGTGCCAGCAGCTTAGAGGCATTGAACAATGAGCAGTTCTTC. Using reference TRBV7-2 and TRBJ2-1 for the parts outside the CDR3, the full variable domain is GAGVSQSPSNKVTEKGKDVELRCDPISGHTALYWYRQSLGQGLEFLIYFQGNSAPDKSGLPSDRFSAERTGGSVSTLTIQRTQQEDSAVYLCASSLEALNNEQFFGPGTRLTVL.

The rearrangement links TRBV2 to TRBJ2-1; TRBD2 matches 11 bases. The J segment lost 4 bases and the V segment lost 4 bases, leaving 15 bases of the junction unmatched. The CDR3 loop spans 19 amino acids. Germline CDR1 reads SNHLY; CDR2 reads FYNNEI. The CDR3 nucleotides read TGTGCCAGCAGTGGACGGCGGATACTAGCGGGAGCGGGGTACAATGAGCAGTTCTTC. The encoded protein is CASSGRRILAGAGYNEQFF. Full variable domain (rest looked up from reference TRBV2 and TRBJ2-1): EPEVTQTPSHQVTQMGQEVILRCVPISNHLYFYWYRQILGQKVEFLVSFYNNEISEKSEIFDDQFSVERPDGSNFTLKIRSTKLEDSAMYFCASSGRRILAGAGYNEQFFGPGTRLTVL.

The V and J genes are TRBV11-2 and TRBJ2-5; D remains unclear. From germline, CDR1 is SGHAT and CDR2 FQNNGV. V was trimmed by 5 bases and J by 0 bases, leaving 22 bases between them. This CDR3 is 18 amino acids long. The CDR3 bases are TGTGCCAGCAGCCTAAAGCCCCTCGGCTGGGGAAACCAAGAGACCCAGTACTTC. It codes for CASSLKPLGWGNQETQYF.

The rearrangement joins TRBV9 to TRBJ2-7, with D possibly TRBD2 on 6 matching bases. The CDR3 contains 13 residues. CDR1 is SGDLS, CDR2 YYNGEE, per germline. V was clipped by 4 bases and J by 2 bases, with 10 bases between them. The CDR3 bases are TGTGCCAGCAGCTTGGAGGGCCCCTACGAGCAGTACTTC. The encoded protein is CASSLEGPYEQYF. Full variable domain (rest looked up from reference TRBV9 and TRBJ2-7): DSGVTQTPKHLITATGQRVTLRCSPRSGDLSVYWYQQSLDQGLQFLIQYYNGEERAKGNILERFSAQQFPDLHSELNLSSLELGDSALYFCASSLEGPYEQYFGPGTRLTVT.

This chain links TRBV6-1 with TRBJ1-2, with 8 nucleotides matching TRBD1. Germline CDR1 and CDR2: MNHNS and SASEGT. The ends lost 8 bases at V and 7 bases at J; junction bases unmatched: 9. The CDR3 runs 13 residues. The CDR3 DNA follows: TGTGCCAGCCGACTCGCAGGGGGCGTTGGCTACACCTTC. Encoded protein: CASRLAGGVGYTF.

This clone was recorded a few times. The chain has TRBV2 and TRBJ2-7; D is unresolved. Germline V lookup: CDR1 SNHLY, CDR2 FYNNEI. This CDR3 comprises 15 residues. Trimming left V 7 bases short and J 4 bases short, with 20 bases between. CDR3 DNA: TGTGCCAGCAACAGCCCCAACCGTGGAGATTACGAGCAGTACTTC. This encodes CASNSPNRGDYEQYF.

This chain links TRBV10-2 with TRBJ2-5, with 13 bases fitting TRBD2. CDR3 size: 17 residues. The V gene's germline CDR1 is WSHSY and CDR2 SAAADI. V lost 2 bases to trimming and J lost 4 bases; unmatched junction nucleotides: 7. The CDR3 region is CASSEGLAGVGGETQYF. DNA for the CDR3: TGCGCCAGCAGTGAGGGACTAGCGGGAGTTGGAGGAGAGACCCAGTACTTC.

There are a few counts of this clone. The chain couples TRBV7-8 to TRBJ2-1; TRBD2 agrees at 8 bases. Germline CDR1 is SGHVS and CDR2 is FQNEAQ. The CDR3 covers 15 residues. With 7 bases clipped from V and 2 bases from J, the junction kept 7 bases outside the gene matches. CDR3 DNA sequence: TGTGCCAGCAAATTAGCGGGAATCCCCTACAATGAGCAGTTCTTC. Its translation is CASKLAGIPYNEQFF. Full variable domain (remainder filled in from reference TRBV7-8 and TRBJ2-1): GAGVSQSPRYKVAKRGQDVALRCDPISGHVSLFWYQQALGQGPEFLTYFQNEAQLDKSGLPSDRFFAERPEGSVSTLKIQRTQQEDSAVYLCASKLAGIPYNEQFFGPGTRLTVL.

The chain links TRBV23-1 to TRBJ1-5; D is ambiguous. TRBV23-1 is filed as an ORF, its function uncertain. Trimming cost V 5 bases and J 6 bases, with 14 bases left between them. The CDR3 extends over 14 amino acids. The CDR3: CASSIARQGQPQHF. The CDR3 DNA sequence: TGCGCCAGCAGTATTGCCCGGCAAGGTCAGCCCCAGCATTTT.

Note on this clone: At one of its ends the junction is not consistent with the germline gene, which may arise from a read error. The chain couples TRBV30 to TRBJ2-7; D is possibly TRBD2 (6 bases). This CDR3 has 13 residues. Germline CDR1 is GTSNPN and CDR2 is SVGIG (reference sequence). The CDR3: CAWSVVGGYEQSF. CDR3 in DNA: TGTGCCTGGAGTGTGGTGGGAGGTTACGAGCAGTCCTTC. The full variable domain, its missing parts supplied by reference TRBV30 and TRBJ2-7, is SQTIHQWPATLVQPVGSPLSLECTVEGTSNPNLYWYRQAAGRGLQLLFYSVGIGQISSEVPQNLSASRPQDRQFILSSKKLLLSDSGFYLCAWSVVGGYEQSFGPGTRLTVT.

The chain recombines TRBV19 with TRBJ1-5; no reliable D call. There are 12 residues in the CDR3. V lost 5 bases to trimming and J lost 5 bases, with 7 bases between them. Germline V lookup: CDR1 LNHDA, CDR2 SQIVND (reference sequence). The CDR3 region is CASSYPYQPQHF. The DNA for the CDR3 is TGTGCCAGTAGTTACCCTTATCAGCCCCAGCATTTT.

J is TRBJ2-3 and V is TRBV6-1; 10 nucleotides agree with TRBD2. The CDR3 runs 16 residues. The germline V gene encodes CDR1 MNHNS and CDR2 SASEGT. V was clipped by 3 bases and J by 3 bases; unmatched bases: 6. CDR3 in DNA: TGTGCCAGCAGTGACAACCTAGCGGGAGATACAGATACGCAGTATTTT. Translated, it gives CASSDNLAGDTDTQYF.

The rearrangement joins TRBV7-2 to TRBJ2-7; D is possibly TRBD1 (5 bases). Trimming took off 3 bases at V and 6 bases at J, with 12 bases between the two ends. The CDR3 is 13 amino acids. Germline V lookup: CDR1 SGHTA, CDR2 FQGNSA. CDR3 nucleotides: TGTGCCAGCAGCTTCAAACAGGTTTCCGAGCAGTACTTC. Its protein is CASSFKQVSEQYF.

The CDR3, as DNA: TGTGCCAGCAGCTCCCTTTGGGGCGGGGTAACCTACGAGCAGTACTTC. Translation: CASSSLWGGVTYEQYF. This chain connects TRBV11-2 to TRBJ2-7, with a weak D call TRBD2 (6 bases). V was cut by 4 bases and J by 2 bases, with 18 bases left in between. Per the germline V gene, CDR1 is SGHAT and CDR2 is FQNNGV. There are 16 residues in the CDR3.

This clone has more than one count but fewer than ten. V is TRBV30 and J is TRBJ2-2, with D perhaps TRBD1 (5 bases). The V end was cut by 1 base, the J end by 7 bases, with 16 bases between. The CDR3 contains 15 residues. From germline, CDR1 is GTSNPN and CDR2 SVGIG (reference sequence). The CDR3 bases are TGTGCCTGGAGTGAGCCAGGGCGTTCCGGCGGGGAGCTGTTTTTT. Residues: CAWSEPGRSGGELFF.

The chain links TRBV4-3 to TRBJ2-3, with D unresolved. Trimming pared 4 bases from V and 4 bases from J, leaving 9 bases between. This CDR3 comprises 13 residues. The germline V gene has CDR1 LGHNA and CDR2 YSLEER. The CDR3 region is CASSRGLADTQYF. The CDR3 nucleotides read TGCGCCAGCAGCCGCGGTTTGGCAGATACGCAGTATTTT.

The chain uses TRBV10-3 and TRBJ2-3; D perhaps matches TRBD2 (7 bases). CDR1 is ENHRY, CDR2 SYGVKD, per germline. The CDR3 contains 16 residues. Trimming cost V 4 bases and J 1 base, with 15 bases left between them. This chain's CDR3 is CAISVGGGGRTDTQYF. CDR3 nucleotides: TGTGCCATCAGTGTTGGGGGCGGGGGACGCACAGATACGCAGTATTTT.

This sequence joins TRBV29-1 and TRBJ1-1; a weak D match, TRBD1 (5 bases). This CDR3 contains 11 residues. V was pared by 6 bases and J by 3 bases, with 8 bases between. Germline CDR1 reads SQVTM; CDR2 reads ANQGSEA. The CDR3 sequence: CSVLTDTEAFF. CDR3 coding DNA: TGCAGCGTCTTGACAGACACTGAAGCTTTCTTT.

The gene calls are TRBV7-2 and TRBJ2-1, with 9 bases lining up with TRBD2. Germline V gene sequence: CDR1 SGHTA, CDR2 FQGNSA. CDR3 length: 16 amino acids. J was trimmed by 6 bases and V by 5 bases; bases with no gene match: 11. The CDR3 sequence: CASSSDRTSGFNEQFF. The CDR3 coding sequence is TGTGCCAGCAGCAGCGATAGAACTAGCGGGTTCAATGAGCAGTTCTTC.

CDR3: CASSSGGGIYNEQFF. The CDR3 bases are TGTGCCAGCAGCTCCGGGGGGGGAATCTACAATGAGCAGTTCTTC. The J gene is TRBJ2-1, the V gene TRBV9; 8 bases line up with TRBD2. Germline CDR1 reads SGDLS; CDR2 reads YYNGEE. V shed 4 bases and J 3 bases; nucleotides not matched to a gene: 6. There are 15 residues in the CDR3.

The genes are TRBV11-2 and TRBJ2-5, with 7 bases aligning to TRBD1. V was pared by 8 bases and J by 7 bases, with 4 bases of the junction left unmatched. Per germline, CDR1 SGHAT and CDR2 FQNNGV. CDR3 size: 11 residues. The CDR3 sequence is CASAQGPTQYF. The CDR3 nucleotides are TGTGCCAGCGCACAGGGGCCGACCCAGTACTTC.

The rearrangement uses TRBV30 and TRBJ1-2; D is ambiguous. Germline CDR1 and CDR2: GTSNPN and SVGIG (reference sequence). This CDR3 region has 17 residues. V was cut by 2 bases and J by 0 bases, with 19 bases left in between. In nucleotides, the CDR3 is TGTGCCTGGAGTCCTATCCCCCGGGTCTTCCCTAACTATGGCTACACCTTC. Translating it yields CAWSPIPRVFPNYGYTF.

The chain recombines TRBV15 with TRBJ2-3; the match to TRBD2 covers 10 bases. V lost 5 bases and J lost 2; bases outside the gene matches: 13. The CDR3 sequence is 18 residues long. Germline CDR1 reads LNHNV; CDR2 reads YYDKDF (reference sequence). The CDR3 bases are TGTGCCACCAGCCCGCGGACTAGCGGCGAACGGATCACAGATACGCAGTATTTT. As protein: CATSPRTSGERITDTQYF.

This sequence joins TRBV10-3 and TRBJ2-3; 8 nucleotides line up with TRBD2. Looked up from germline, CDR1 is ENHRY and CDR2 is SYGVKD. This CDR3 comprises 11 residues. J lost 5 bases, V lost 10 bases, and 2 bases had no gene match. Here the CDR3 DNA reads TGTGCCACCGGGACTAGAGATACGCAGTATTTT. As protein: CATGTRDTQYF.

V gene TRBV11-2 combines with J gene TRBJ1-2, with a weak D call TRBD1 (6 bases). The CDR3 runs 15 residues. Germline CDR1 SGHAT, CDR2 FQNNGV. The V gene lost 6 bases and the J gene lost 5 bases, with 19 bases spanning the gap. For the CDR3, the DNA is TGTGCCAGCAGAATGGGGTGGGGGCCAGTTTATGGCTACACCTTC. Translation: CASRMGWGPVYGYTF.

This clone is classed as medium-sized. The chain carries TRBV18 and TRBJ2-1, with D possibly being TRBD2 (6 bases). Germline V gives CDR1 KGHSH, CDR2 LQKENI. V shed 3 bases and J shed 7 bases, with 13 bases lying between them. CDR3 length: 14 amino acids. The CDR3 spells CASSPPGSRNEQFF. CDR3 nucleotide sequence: TGTGCCAGCTCACCTCCCGGGAGTAGGAATGAGCAGTTCTTC.

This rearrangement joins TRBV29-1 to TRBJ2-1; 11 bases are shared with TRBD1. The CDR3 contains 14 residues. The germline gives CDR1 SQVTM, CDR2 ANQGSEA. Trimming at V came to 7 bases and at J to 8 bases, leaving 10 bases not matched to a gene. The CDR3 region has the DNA TGCAGCGGGAACGGACAGGGGGCAGCGGATGAGCAGTTCTTC. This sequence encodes CSGNGQGAADEQFF.